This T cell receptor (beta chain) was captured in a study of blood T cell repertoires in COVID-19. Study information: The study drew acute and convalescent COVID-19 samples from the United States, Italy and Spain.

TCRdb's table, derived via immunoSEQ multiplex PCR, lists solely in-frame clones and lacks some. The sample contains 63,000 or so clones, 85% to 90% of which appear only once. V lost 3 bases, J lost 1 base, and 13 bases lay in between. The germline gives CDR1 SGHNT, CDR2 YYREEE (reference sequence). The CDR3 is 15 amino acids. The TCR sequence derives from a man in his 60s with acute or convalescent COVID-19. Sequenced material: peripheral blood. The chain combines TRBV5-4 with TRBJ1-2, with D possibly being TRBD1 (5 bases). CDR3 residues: CASSSVRDFNYGYTF. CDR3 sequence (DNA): TGTGCCAGCAGCTCCGTCAGGGACTTTAACTATGGCTACACCTTC.